This T cell receptor (beta chain) was sequenced during a study of molecular identifiers for immune sequencing clone quantification. The study, taken as a whole, reports: Clones that exceeded 20 RNA copies held over 99% of effector molecules, yet under 1% in naive cells.

This clonotype has a count of ten or more. Antigen unknown. Input for naive CD8 libraries was roughly 19,000 to 1,000,000 sorted cells; the RNA fraction used was 10%, 30% or 50%. The sorting of naive CD8 T cells used the CD8+CD4-CCR7+CD45RA+ phenotype. Listed TCR primers, together with previously described methods, were used for the bulk TCR libraries. From the PCR reads, TCRdb called clonotypes with MiXCR, one entry per CDR3 protein. Found here are some 650,000 distinct CDR3 sequences, around 20% of them singletons; the top ten hold under 0.95%. Material: naive CD8+ T cells from blood, with Jurkat cell RNA spiked in. As for subset: FACS-sorted CD8+CD4-CCR7+CD45RA+ naive T cells. The sequence was collected from a human donor in good health. Some libraries in this study had Jurkat cell RNA spiked in.

CDR3 DNA sequence: TGTGCCAGTAGGACTAGCGGGAGTTACGAGCAGTACTTC. Protein: CASRTSGSYEQYF. The chain joins TRBV2 to TRBJ2-7; 13 bases are a match to TRBD2. The CDR3 extends over 13 amino acids. V shed 9 bases and J 4 bases; nucleotides not matched to a gene: 3. Germline CDR1 SNHLY, CDR2 FYNNEI.